Below, 21 T cell receptor beta chains from the same sample are listed, as sequenced in a study of blood T cell repertoires in COVID-19. TCRdb's table, derived via immunoSEQ multiplex PCR, lists solely in-frame clones and lacks some. The sample holds approximately 140,000 clones, about 80% seen once. The sample comprised PBMCs or T cells enriched from blood (not recorded which). The receptors shown here come from a man aged 35-49 years with acute COVID-19.

The gene calls are TRBV9 and TRBJ2-1; perhaps TRBD2 as D (7 bases). V was pared by 0 bases and J by 2 bases, with 12 bases between. CDR1 is SGDLS and CDR2 is YYNGEE in the germline V gene. This CDR3 region has 16 residues. The CDR3 nucleotides are TGTGCCAGCAGCGTAGCGGGCGGGGGCGCCTACAATGAGCAGTTCTTC. Residues: CASSVAGGGAYNEQFF.

This sequence joins TRBV5-5 and TRBJ2-7; 7 bases line up with TRBD1. With 4 bases clipped from V and 4 bases from J, the junction kept 5 bases outside the gene matches. This CDR3 comprises 13 residues. From germline, CDR1 is SGHKS and CDR2 YYEKEE (reference sequence). The chain's CDR3 is CASSPTGLYEQYF. Written as DNA, the CDR3 is TGTGCCAGCAGCCCGACAGGGTTGTACGAGCAGTACTTC.

V and J are TRBV18 and TRBJ1-2, with no clear D. The V end was cut by 3 bases, the J end by 1 base, with 12 bases between. Germline V gene data show CDR1 as KGHSH and CDR2 as LQKENI. The CDR3 totals 15 residues. The CDR3, as DNA: TGTGCCAGCTCACCGGAAAGTCGGGGTAACTATGGCTACACCTTC. Amino acid sequence: CASSPESRGNYGYTF.

This CDR3 reads CASSSLAGAGDTQYF. Here the CDR3 DNA reads TGTGCCAGCAGCTCCCTCGCGGGGGCGGGAGATACGCAGTATTTT. The chain has TRBV9 and TRBJ2-3; TRBD2 might be the D (7 bases). Germline V gene sequence: CDR1 SGDLS, CDR2 YYNGEE. V dropped 4 bases and J dropped 5 bases, with 17 bases sitting between them. The CDR3 spans 15 residues.

This sequence joins TRBV11-2 and TRBJ2-7, with TRBD1 as a possible D gene (6 bases). This CDR3 contains 14 residues. CDR1 is SGHAT and CDR2 is FQNNGV in the germline V gene. The V end was cut by 5 bases, the J end by 0 bases, with 11 bases between. CDR3 nucleotide sequence: TGTGCCAGCAGCCGACAGGCCGACTCCTACGAGCAGTACTTC. It codes for CASSRQADSYEQYF.

This clone was observed a few times. Here the CDR3 reads CASSVQGLGFSEQYF. The CDR3 nucleotides read TGTGCCAGCAGCGTACAGGGACTAGGTTTTTCCGAGCAGTACTTC. This sequence joins TRBV9 and TRBJ2-7; 8 bases agree with TRBD2. V gave up 1 base and J gave up 6 bases; unmatched junction bases: 9. The CDR3 extends over 15 amino acids. Looked up from germline, CDR1 is SGDLS and CDR2 is YYNGEE.

This clone was seen more than once but under ten times. The chain carries TRBV3-1 (or the pseudogene TRBV3-2) and TRBJ1-1; the D gene is possibly TRBD1 (5 bases). The CDR3 is 12 amino acids. Trimming left V 4 bases short and J 8 bases short, with 11 bases between. Germline CDR1 and CDR2: LGHDT and YNNKEL (reference sequence). CDR3 coding DNA: TGTGCCAGCAGCCTATCCGACAGCGAAGCTTTCTTT. It codes for CASSLSDSEAFF.

The chain recombines TRBV28 with TRBJ2-1; 9 nucleotides agree with TRBD2. The CDR3 sequence is 17 residues long. V lost 5 bases and J lost 7; bases outside the gene matches: 15. Germline CDR1 is MDHEN and CDR2 is SYDVKM. The CDR3 DNA follows: TGTGCCAGCAGTCCGCTGGTGGCGGCGGGAGGGTATAATGAGCAGTTCTTC. Its translation: CASSPLVAAGGYNEQFF.

A few counts support this clone. Written as DNA, the CDR3 is TGTGCCAGCAGTCTACAGGGTTATGGCTACACCTTC. It yields the protein CASSLQGYGYTF. V gene TRBV2 combines with J gene TRBJ1-2; possibly TRBD1 for D (6 bases). Trimming shortened V by 5 bases and J by 5 bases, and 9 bases separated the two germline ends. The germline V gene encodes CDR1 SNHLY and CDR2 FYNNEI. This CDR3 is built from 12 residues.

The CDR3 sequence is CASSSERTVNQPQHF. CDR3 nucleotides: TGTGCCAGCAGCTCGGAGAGGACAGTCAATCAGCCCCAGCATTTT. The V and J genes are TRBV7-6 and TRBJ1-5; tentatively, D is TRBD1 (6 bases). The germline gives CDR1 SGHVS, CDR2 FNYEAQ. CDR3 size: 15 residues. Trimming left V 4 bases short and J 3 bases short, with 13 bases between.

This clone has just a few counts. The CDR3 here is CSKPQGSEAFF. The DNA of the CDR3 is TGCAGCAAACCCCAGGGCAGTGAAGCTTTCTTT. This sequence joins TRBV20-1 and TRBJ1-1; perhaps TRBD1 as D (5 bases). Germline lookup yields CDR1 DFQATT and CDR2 SNEGSKA (reference sequence). The CDR3 is 11 residues long.

J is TRBJ1-1 and V is TRBV29-1; TRBD1 might be the D (6 bases). Trimming cost V 3 bases and J 8 bases, with 13 bases left between them. The CDR3 runs 12 residues. The germline V gene encodes CDR1 SQVTM and CDR2 ANQGSEA. The CDR3 bases are TGCAGCGTTGAGGAGGGGGGGCGAGAAGCTTTCTTT. This sequence encodes CSVEEGGREAFF.

This chain uses TRBV2 with TRBJ1-5; 7 bases line up with TRBD1. CDR1 and CDR2 from the germline V gene are SNHLY and FYNNEI. This CDR3 spans 14 amino acids. Trimming cost V 4 bases and J 0 bases; bases outside gene matches: 0. The CDR3 region is CASSGQGSNQPQHF. The DNA for the CDR3 is TGTGCCAGCAGTGGACAGGGTAGCAATCAGCCCCAGCATTTT.

The chain carries TRBV3-1 (or the pseudogene TRBV3-2) and TRBJ2-7; TRBD2 matches at 9 bases. CDR1 and CDR2 from the germline V gene are LGHDT and YNNKEL (reference sequence). V was pared by 1 base and J by 4 bases, with 5 bases of the junction left unmatched. The CDR3 length is 15 residues. Written as DNA, the CDR3 is TGTGCCAGCAGCCAAGGGGCGGCGGGAGGGTACGAGCAGTACTTC. Protein sequence: CASSQGAAGGYEQYF.

The chain carries TRBV9 and TRBJ2-3; TRBD1 matches 9 bases. Trimming removed 3 bases from V and 1 base from J; junction bases left unmatched: 9. The CDR3 runs to 17 residues. Per the germline V gene, CDR1 is SGDLS and CDR2 is YYNGEE. The CDR3 is CASSARDRVFGTDTQYF. The CDR3 nucleotides are TGTGCCAGCAGCGCCCGGGACAGGGTGTTCGGCACAGATACGCAGTATTTT.

J is TRBJ2-5 and V is TRBV5-1; TRBD2 aligns across 11 bases. The germline CDR1 and CDR2 sequences are SGHRS and YFSETQ. CDR3 size: 16 residues. Losses at the gene ends were 0 bases for V and 4 bases for J; bases not matched to a gene: 5. The DNA for the CDR3 is TGCGCCAGCAGCTTGGACCTAGCGGGAGGTCTAGAGACCCAGTACTTC. Translating gives CASSLDLAGGLETQYF. The variable domain in full, with the rest retrieved from reference TRBV5-1 and TRBJ2-5, is KAGVTQTPRYLIKTRGQQVTLSCSPISGHRSVSWYQQTPGQGLQFLFEYFSETQRNKGNFPGRFSGRQFSNSRSEMNVSTLELGDSALYLCASSLDLAGGLETQYFGPGTRLLVL.

In its sample, this clone was seen once. The V gene is TRBV28, the J gene TRBJ2-2; D is ambiguous. Germline V lookup: CDR1 MDHEN, CDR2 SYDVKM. This CDR3 is 15 amino acids long. V lost 1 base and J lost 3, with 9 bases in between. The CDR3 sequence: CASSLYPGYTGELFF. Here the CDR3 DNA reads TGTGCCAGCAGTTTATACCCAGGATACACCGGGGAGCTGTTTTTT.

The chain carries TRBV19 and TRBJ1-4; TRBD1 agrees at 8 bases. The CDR3 contains 13 residues. Germline V gives CDR1 LNHDA, CDR2 SQIVND (reference sequence). J was trimmed by 8 bases and V by 6 bases; bases with no gene match: 5. The CDR3 sequence: CASRDRAGEKLFF. In nucleotides, the CDR3 is TGTGCCAGTAGGGACAGGGCGGGCGAAAAACTGTTTTTT.

The chain uses TRBV5-3 and TRBJ2-5, with D possibly TRBD2 on 6 matching bases. TRBV5-3 belongs to the ORF category, with a function that is uncertain. V shed 5 bases and J shed 2 bases, with 13 bases lying between them. The CDR3 totals 14 residues. The CDR3 protein is CARSLPAGQETQYF. The CDR3 DNA follows: TGTGCCAGAAGTCTCCCGGCGGGGCAAGAGACCCAGTACTTC.

The chain couples TRBV27 to TRBJ1-6; 7 positions agree with TRBD1. Per the germline V gene, CDR1 is MNHEY and CDR2 is SMNVEV (reference sequence). The V and J ends lost 6 bases and 6 bases, in that order; junction bases with no gene match: 8. CDR3 length: 15 residues. The CDR3 loop reads CASSWDSSLNSPLHF. The CDR3 nucleotides are TGTGCCAGCAGCTGGGACAGCAGCCTTAATTCACCCCTCCACTTT.

This chain connects TRBV11-2 to TRBJ2-2; D is uncertain. Germline-derived CDR1 and CDR2 are SGHAT and FQNNGV. Trimming stripped 9 bases from V and 1 base from J, with 6 bases between. CDR3 length: 12 amino acids. The CDR3 nucleotides read TGTGCCAGAAGAGGGAACACCGGGGAGCTGTTTTTT. It is translated as CARRGNTGELFF.